This T cell receptor beta chain was identified in a study of shared clonotypes between healthy human individuals. Original analysis: Because ImmunoSEQ provided only junction sequences with no quality scores, the filtering differed. Sequencing was performed with immunoSEQ multiplex PCR; in TCRdb, only in-frame clones are kept and a portion is missing. That table furnishes V, J and clone size, whereas the DNA furnished D and trimming. The profile shows under 650,000 clones, 90% to 97% of them singletons. In germline, CDR1 is MDHEN, CDR2 SYDVKM. Trimming at V came to 3 bases and at J to 5 bases, leaving 14 bases not matched to a gene. The length of the CDR3 is 17 residues.

This chain connects TRBV28 to TRBJ1-2; 8 nucleotides agree with TRBD1. The sequence was collected from a woman in her 30s in good health. The sequencing sample was made of naive CD4+ T cells sorted from blood. Subset denoted: CD45RA+ positively selected. CDR3 coding DNA: TGTGCCAGCAGTTTGCCTCCCGGGACAGGCGACCTATATGGCTACACCTTC. It yields the protein CASSLPPGTGDLYGYTF.